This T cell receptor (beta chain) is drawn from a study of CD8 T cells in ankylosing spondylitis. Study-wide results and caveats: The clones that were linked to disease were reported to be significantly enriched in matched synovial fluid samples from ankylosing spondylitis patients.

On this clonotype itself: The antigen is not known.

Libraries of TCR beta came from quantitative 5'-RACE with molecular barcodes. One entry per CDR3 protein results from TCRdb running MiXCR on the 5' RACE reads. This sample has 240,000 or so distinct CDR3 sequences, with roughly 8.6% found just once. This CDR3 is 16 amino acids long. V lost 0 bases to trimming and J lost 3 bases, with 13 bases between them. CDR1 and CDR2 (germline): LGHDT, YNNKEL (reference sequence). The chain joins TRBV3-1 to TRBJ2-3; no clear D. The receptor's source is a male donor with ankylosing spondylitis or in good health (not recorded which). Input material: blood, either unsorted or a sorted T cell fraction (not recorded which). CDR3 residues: CASSQERWDGTDTQYF. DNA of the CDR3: TGTGCCAGCAGCCAAGAGAGGTGGGATGGGACAGATACGCAGTATTTT.